The 21 T cell receptor beta chains presented below share a single source sample, sequenced in a study of beta chain features in type 1 diabetes (dated by TCRdb to the late 2010s). Libraries were constructed by the immunoSEQ multiplex PCR assay. The High Capacity cDNA Reverse Transcription Kit was used to reverse transcribe all of the isolated RNA, meaning that expressed TCRB transcripts were what got sequenced. TCRdb carries this immuneACCESS record with in-frame sequences only. Its versions omit some clonotypes, under half of them owing to an unresolved V gene in the studies checked, with the rest unexplained. For this sample there are some 900,000 clones; under 20% appear just once. Around 0.02% of the sample belongs to the ten largest clones. Sequenced: naive CD4+ T cells from blood. This specimen's cell subset or site label, per the study, means: true naive CD4+ T cells. The origin of the receptors is a woman aged 18-35 years in good health.

CDR3 sequence (DNA): TGTGCCAGCAGCCCCCCCAGTAGCGGAAACACCGGGGAGCTGTTTTTT. Protein sequence: CASSPPSSGNTGELFF. The chain uses TRBV7-2 and TRBJ2-2; the D gene is possibly TRBD2 (6 bases). This CDR3 region has 16 residues. CDR1 is SGHTA and CDR2 is FQGNSA in the germline V gene. V was trimmed by 5 bases and J by 2 bases, leaving 15 bases between them.

This clone was counted only a few times. This sequence joins TRBV7-8 and TRBJ1-1; 11 bases are a match to TRBD1. Germline CDR1 and CDR2: SGHVS and FQNEAQ. The CDR3 sequence is 14 residues long. The ends lost 5 bases at V and 5 bases at J; junction bases unmatched: 4. This CDR3 is CASSPGTGGTEAFF. The CDR3 DNA reads TGTGCCAGCAGCCCGGGGACAGGGGGAACTGAAGCTTTCTTT.

The DNA for the CDR3 is TGTGCCAGCAGTCACGGACAGGGATTCACAGATACGCAGTATTTT. Protein product: CASSHGQGFTDTQYF. V usage is TRBV6-5 and J usage is TRBJ2-3; 8 positions match TRBD1. The V and J ends lost 5 bases and 2 bases, in that order; junction bases with no gene match: 6. This CDR3 is 15 amino acids long. Germline CDR1 reads MNHEY; CDR2 reads SVGAGI.

CDR3 region: CASSETGGAKGEQFF. In DNA, the CDR3 is TGTGCCAGTAGTGAGACAGGGGGTGCGAAAGGTGAGCAGTTCTTC. The chain recombines TRBV19 with TRBJ2-1; 9 bases are shared with TRBD1. Germline CDR1 is LNHDA and CDR2 is SQIVND (reference sequence). The CDR3 extends over 15 amino acids. Losses at the gene ends were 5 bases for V and 9 bases for J; bases not matched to a gene: 11. Combining the CDR3 with reference TRBV19 and TRBJ2-1 gives the whole variable domain DGGITQSPKYLFRKEGQNVTLSCEQNLNHDAMYWYRQDPGQGLRLIYYSQIVNDFQKGDIAEGYSVSREKKESFPLTVTSAQKNPTAFYLCASSETGGAKGEQFFGPGTRLTVL.

In this sample, this clone turned up a few times. J is TRBJ1-5 and V is TRBV7-2; a weak D match, TRBD1 (5 bases). V shed 3 bases and J shed 7 bases, with 10 bases lying between them. Germline V gene data show CDR1 as SGHTA and CDR2 as FQGNSA. The CDR3 is made up of 13 amino acids. CDR3 DNA sequence: TGTGCCAGCAGCTTCCAGGCAGGGCAGCCCCAGCATTTT. Its protein is CASSFQAGQPQHF.

In this sample, this clone turned up a few times. The rearrangement uses TRBV7-9 and TRBJ2-7; D might be TRBD1 or TRBD2, each matching 5 bases. Germline CDR1 is SEHNR and CDR2 is FQNEAQ (reference sequence). Trimming removed 5 bases at V and 6 bases at J, with 11 bases between. There are 12 residues in the CDR3. CDR3 amino acids: CASSPLGGEQYF. The CDR3 DNA reads TGTGCCAGCAGCCCACTTGGGGGCGAGCAGTACTTC. The entire variable domain, with the rest obtained from reference TRBV7-9 and TRBJ2-7, is as follows: DTGVSQNPRHKITKRGQNVTFRCDPISEHNRLYWYRQTLGQGPEFLTYFQNEAQLEKSRLLSDRFSAERPKGSFSTLEIQRTEQGDSAMYLCASSPLGGEQYFGPGTRLTVT.

The gene calls are TRBV6-1 and TRBJ2-1; D ambiguous. This CDR3 has 11 residues. V lost 5 bases, J lost 9 bases, and 8 bases lay in between. CDR1 and CDR2 (germline): MNHNS, SASEGT. CDR3 sequence: CASSYGIEQFF. CDR3 DNA sequence: TGTGCCAGCAGTTACGGTATTGAGCAGTTCTTC.

The V call is TRBV9, the J call TRBJ1-2; 9 bases are shared with TRBD1. The CDR3 totals 15 residues. V lost 3 bases and J lost 2; bases outside the gene matches: 5. The V gene's germline CDR1 is SGDLS and CDR2 YYNGEE. Here the CDR3 DNA reads TGTGCCAGCAGCGCCTGGGACAGGGAGAACTATGGCTACACCTTC. This codes for CASSAWDRENYGYTF.

V is TRBV11-2 and J is TRBJ2-2; a possible D gene is TRBD2 (6 bases). The CDR3 has 16 residues. Germline V gene sequence: CDR1 SGHAT, CDR2 FQNNGV. Trimming stripped 2 bases from V and 2 bases from J, with 12 bases between. This CDR3 is CASSLIGTANTGELFF. The CDR3 nucleotides read TGTGCCAGCAGCTTAATCGGGACTGCAAACACCGGGGAGCTGTTTTTT.

This sequence joins TRBV7-2 and TRBJ2-1; 7 bases align to TRBD2. The germline CDR1 and CDR2 sequences are SGHTA and FQGNSA. V lost 5 bases, J lost 2 bases, and 6 bases stayed unmatched. CDR3 length: 15 amino acids. The CDR3 sequence: CASSPGLAAYNEQFF. In DNA, the CDR3 is TGTGCCAGCAGCCCCGGGCTAGCGGCCTACAATGAGCAGTTCTTC.

The table lists this clone with a few counts. This sequence joins TRBV7-8 and TRBJ1-1; D is unresolved. CDR1 SGHVS and CDR2 FQNEAQ come from the germline V gene. Trimming removed 4 bases at V and 0 bases at J, with 12 bases between. CDR3 length: 15 residues. The CDR3 reads CASSWSSGLNTEAFF. As DNA, the CDR3 is TGTGCCAGCAGCTGGTCTTCCGGGTTGAACACTGAAGCTTTCTTT.

Only a few counts were recorded for this clone. The chain has TRBV7-8 and TRBJ1-5; D is possibly TRBD1 (5 bases). The germline gives CDR1 SGHVS, CDR2 FQNEAQ. Trimming removed 5 bases from V and 6 bases from J, with 11 bases in between. This CDR3 has 13 residues. The CDR3 DNA reads as TGTGCCAGCAGCGAGGGGAGGGTTCAGCCCCAGCATTTT. Protein product: CASSEGRVQPQHF.

The chain links TRBV7-2 to TRBJ1-1, with D hard to call. The germline V gene has CDR1 SGHTA and CDR2 FQGNSA. The length of the CDR3 is 14 residues. Between the trimmed V and J ends, which lost 2 bases and 4 bases, there was a span of 11 bases. The CDR3 is CASSLSGTRTEAFF. CDR3 DNA: TGTGCCAGCAGCTTATCGGGCACCCGCACTGAAGCTTTCTTT.

V and J are TRBV6-5 and TRBJ1-2; 7 bases are shared with TRBD1. Unmatched junction bases numbered 1, after V lost 4 bases and J lost 2 bases. The CDR3 totals 13 residues. CDR1 is MNHEY, CDR2 SVGAGI, per germline. The CDR3 reads CASSLDRNYGYTF. The CDR3 DNA is TGTGCCAGCAGTTTGGACAGGAACTATGGCTACACCTTC.

This clone was counted a few times. At the DNA level, this CDR3 is encoded by other sequences in the same sample as well. V usage is TRBV9 and J usage is TRBJ2-1; D gene ambiguous. Trimming left V 1 base short and J 7 bases short, with 6 bases between. The CDR3 extends over 12 amino acids. Per germline, CDR1 SGDLS and CDR2 YYNGEE. CDR3: CASSVTGNEQFF. The DNA for the CDR3 is TGTGCCAGCAGCGTAACTGGGAATGAGCAGTTCTTC.

This clone was seen a handful of times. This chain links TRBV28 with TRBJ1-5; D ambiguous. Per germline, CDR1 MDHEN and CDR2 SYDVKM. CDR3 length equals 11 residues. V was shortened by 6 bases and J by 4 bases, with 4 bases between the two germline ends. This CDR3 is CASRNNQPQHF. In DNA, the CDR3 is TGTGCCAGCAGAAATAATCAGCCCCAGCATTTT.

This clone has only a few counts. The genes are TRBV29-1 and TRBJ1-5; TRBD1 might be the D (5 bases). V was shortened by 4 bases and J by 4 bases, with 14 bases between the two germline ends. The V gene's germline CDR1 is SQVTM and CDR2 ANQGSEA. This CDR3 is built from 14 residues. The CDR3 loop reads CSVGGPGTNQPQHF. As DNA, the CDR3 is TGCAGCGTTGGGGGCCCCGGGACTAATCAGCCCCAGCATTTT.

This clone appeared a few times. J is TRBJ2-1 and V is TRBV5-8, with 10 bases fitting TRBD2. The CDR3 is 17 residues long. Per germline, CDR1 SGHTS and CDR2 YDEGEE. Trimming at V came to 0 bases and at J to 2 bases, leaving 5 bases not matched to a gene. CDR3 coding DNA: TGTGCCAGCAGCTTGGCGCGGACTAGCGGCACCTACAATGAGCAGTTCTTC. Translating gives CASSLARTSGTYNEQFF.

The rearrangement links TRBV29-1 to TRBJ2-1, with D perhaps TRBD1 (5 bases). Looked up from germline, CDR1 is SQVTM and CDR2 is ANQGSEA. Deletions cut 4 bases from V and 8 bases from J, with 15 bases between. This CDR3 contains 13 residues. In nucleotides, the CDR3 is TGCAGCGTTGTGATAACTTGGGGCGATGAGCAGTTCTTC. It is translated as CSVVITWGDEQFF.

The chain combines TRBV2 with TRBJ2-1, with a possible D match to TRBD2 (5 bases). V lost 4 bases and J lost 1, with 11 bases in between. This CDR3 has 15 residues. Per the germline V gene, CDR1 is SNHLY and CDR2 is FYNNEI. CDR3 coding DNA: TGTGCCAGCAGTGTAAACGGGAAGTCCTACAATGAGCAGTTCTTC. Amino acids: CASSVNGKSYNEQFF.

This clone showed up just a few times. The chain couples TRBV6-5 to TRBJ2-4; D possibly corresponds to TRBD1 (5 bases). This CDR3 region has 15 residues. The ends were cut back, 6 bases at V and 2 bases at J, with 14 bases in the middle. Germline values: CDR1 MNHEY, CDR2 SVGAGI. CDR3 amino acids: CASRPQGLTKNIQYF. CDR3 nucleotide sequence: TGTGCCAGCAGACCCCAGGGTTTGACCAAAAACATTCAGTACTTC.